This passage covers 14 T cell receptor beta chains from one sample sequenced in a study of shared clonotypes between healthy human individuals. Measured with immunoSEQ multiplex PCR; TCRdb has only the in-frame clones, and not every one. The data show 760,000 or so clones, approximately 96% seen once. Naive CD8 populations comprised CD45RO-negative cells positively selected for CCR7, excluding terminally differentiated effector memory CD45RA+ cells. Sequencing was performed on naive CD8+ T cells sorted from blood. The receptors were gathered from a man aged 25 to 45 in good health.

The V gene is TRBV5-1, the J gene TRBJ1-1; D remains ambiguous. This CDR3 has 15 residues. The V gene lost 1 base and the J gene lost 0 bases, with 10 bases spanning the gap. In germline, CDR1 is SGHRS, CDR2 YFSETQ. CDR3 DNA sequence: TGCGCCAGCAGCTTGCTGGACGGCATGAACACTGAAGCTTTCTTT. It encodes CASSLLDGMNTEAFF. Full variable domain (rest looked up from reference TRBV5-1 and TRBJ1-1): KAGVTQTPRYLIKTRGQQVTLSCSPISGHRSVSWYQQTPGQGLQFLFEYFSETQRNKGNFPGRFSGRQFSNSRSEMNVSTLELGDSALYLCASSLLDGMNTEAFFGQGTRLTVV.

This rearrangement joins TRBV27 to TRBJ2-7; 12 bases map to TRBD1. Germline lookup yields CDR1 MNHEY and CDR2 SMNVEV (reference sequence). V lost 11 bases to trimming and J lost 2 bases; unmatched junction nucleotides: 4. The CDR3 has 13 residues. CDR3 amino acids: CAAGTGGPYEQYF. In DNA, the CDR3 is TGTGCCGCGGGGACAGGGGGCCCCTACGAGCAGTACTTC.

The chain is built from TRBV13 and TRBJ2-3; D gene ambiguous. CDR1 and CDR2 (germline): PRHDT, FYEKMQ (reference sequence). V was cut by 3 bases and J by 2 bases, with 12 bases left in between. CDR3 length equals 15 residues. The CDR3 DNA follows: TGTGCCAGCAGCTTTAGATCAGATGTCACAGATACGCAGTATTTT. Protein product: CASSFRSDVTDTQYF.

This clone was observed once. The gene calls are TRBV7-3 and TRBJ2-3; D might be TRBD2 (5 bases). The V end was cut by 1 base, the J end by 2 bases, with 7 bases between. Germline lookup yields CDR1 SGHTA and CDR2 FQGTGA. The CDR3 has 14 residues. CDR3 sequence: CASSLNSATDTQYF. The CDR3 DNA sequence: TGTGCCAGCAGCTTAAATAGCGCCACAGATACGCAGTATTTT.

The chain joins TRBV5-8 to TRBJ2-7; maybe TRBD1 (6 bases). CDR1 is SGHTS and CDR2 is YDEGEE in the germline V gene. The CDR3 is made up of 15 amino acids. Trimming took 5 bases from V and 3 from J, leaving 18 bases between them. In DNA, the CDR3 is TGTGCCAGCAGATTTCCCGGACAGCCGTACTACGAGCAGTACTTC. Residues: CASRFPGQPYYEQYF.

The CDR3 DNA reads TGTGCCAGCAGGAAGGCCGGGACAGCCGCCTACGAGCAGTACTTC. This encodes CASRKAGTAAYEQYF. This sequence joins TRBV27 and TRBJ2-7; 7 bases line up with TRBD1. The CDR3 has 15 residues. With V trimmed by 6 bases and J by 2 bases, 10 bases remained unmatched. Germline CDR1 and CDR2: MNHEY and SMNVEV (reference sequence).

This rearrangement joins TRBV7-2 to TRBJ2-7; D unresolved. With 6 bases removed from V and 0 bases from J, the gap between germline ends came to 15 bases. CDR3 length equals 15 residues. Germline CDR1 and CDR2: SGHTA and FQGNSA. Written as DNA, the CDR3 is TGTGCCAGCAGTCTTACCGGAGCAAACTCCTACGAGCAGTACTTC. Amino acid sequence: CASSLTGANSYEQYF.

This clone was seen once. The rearrangement joins TRBV7-9 to TRBJ2-1; 13 bases agree with TRBD2. Trimming took 5 bases from V and 8 from J; bases not matched to a gene: 3. Germline values: CDR1 SEHNR, CDR2 FQNEAQ (reference sequence). The CDR3 length is 14 residues. The CDR3 DNA reads TGTGCCAGCAGCCCTGGACTAGCGGGAGATGAGCAGTTCTTC. Encoded protein: CASSPGLAGDEQFF.

This sequence joins TRBV28 and TRBJ1-3; TRBD1 might be the D (5 bases). In germline, CDR1 is MDHEN, CDR2 SYDVKM. The CDR3 extends over 15 amino acids. The ends were cut back, 6 bases at V and 0 bases at J, with 12 bases in the middle. CDR3 sequence: CASRETGLSGNTIYF. The DNA of the CDR3 is TGTGCCAGCAGGGAAACAGGCCTCTCTGGAAACACCATATATTTT.

This clone appeared once. V and J are TRBV7-9 and TRBJ1-2; D might be TRBD1 (5 bases). This CDR3 region has 15 residues. Germline V CDR1 and CDR2: SEHNR, FQNEAQ (reference sequence). Trimming took 5 bases from V and 4 from J, leaving 17 bases between them. CDR3 protein: CASSPADSVRYGYTF. CDR3 coding DNA: TGTGCCAGCAGCCCCGCCGACAGTGTCCGCTATGGCTACACCTTC. Using reference TRBV7-9 and TRBJ1-2 for the parts outside the CDR3, the full variable domain is DTGVSQNPRHKITKRGQNVTFRCDPISEHNRLYWYRQTLGQGPEFLTYFQNEAQLEKSRLLSDRFSAERPKGSFSTLEIQRTEQGDSAMYLCASSPADSVRYGYTFGSGTRLTVV.

The chain recombines TRBV28 with TRBJ2-7; 8 bases are shared with TRBD2. This CDR3 contains 18 residues. Germline V gives CDR1 MDHEN, CDR2 SYDVKM. V lost 8 bases, J lost 6 bases, and 24 bases stayed unmatched. In DNA, the CDR3 is TGTGCCAGCCGCTCCCCCCGCACTATCCAGCGGGAGAATTGCGAGCAGTACTTC. It encodes CASRSPRTIQRENCEQYF.

In DNA, the CDR3 is TGCAGCGTTGAAGGTTCGGGGGGTTCTAGGTACAATGAGCAGTTCTTC. Its translation: CSVEGSGGSRYNEQFF. The chain combines TRBV29-1 with TRBJ2-1; 7 bases fit TRBD2. This CDR3 is built from 16 residues. CDR1 and CDR2 from the germline V gene are SQVTM and ANQGSEA. V shed 1 base and J 4 bases; nucleotides not matched to a gene: 10.

The gene calls are TRBV19 and TRBJ1-4, with D tentatively TRBD1 (5 bases). V shed 7 bases and J shed 6 bases, with 12 bases lying between them. There are 13 residues in the CDR3. Germline CDR1 reads LNHDA; CDR2 reads SQIVND (reference sequence). The CDR3 loop reads CASKLGGDEKLFF. In DNA form, the CDR3 reads TGTGCCAGTAAACTCGGAGGGGATGAAAAACTGTTTTTT. The full variable domain, completed using reference TRBV19 and TRBJ1-4, is DGGITQSPKYLFRKEGQNVTLSCEQNLNHDAMYWYRQDPGQGLRLIYYSQIVNDFQKGDIAEGYSVSREKKESFPLTVTSAQKNPTAFYLCASKLGGDEKLFFGSGTQLSVL.

The rearrangement links TRBV27 to TRBJ2-7; TRBD2 aligns across 11 bases. J gave up 3 bases and V 6 bases, and 4 bases lay outside the gene matches. The germline V gene has CDR1 MNHEY and CDR2 SMNVEV (reference sequence). This CDR3 has 14 residues. CDR3 in amino acids: CASSYSGRVYEQYF. The CDR3, as DNA: TGTGCCAGCAGCTATAGCGGGAGGGTCTACGAGCAGTACTTC.